This T cell receptor beta chain was identified in a study of cytotoxic CD8 clonotypes in ibrutinib-treated CLL. The data were produced by immunoSEQ multiplex PCR, yet TCRdb's version contains in-frame clones alone and is incomplete. Among around 250,000 clones, roughly 70% were seen once, and the ten largest hold about 16%. This CDR3 is built from 15 residues. CDR1 and CDR2 (germline): LNHDA, SQIVND (reference sequence). V dropped 6 bases and J dropped 3; count of bases not matched to a gene: 9. General study points: Few clonotypes were public, and these shrank or held steady under treatment. Circulating CD8+ T-cell counts were tracked by baseline clonality, which exceeded that of age-matched healthy donors.

This clone was detected only a few times. Its antigen is currently unknown. The TCR originated in a human donor with chronic lymphocytic leukemia. The genes are TRBV19 and TRBJ2-7; 9 bases are shared with TRBD1. Sequencing was performed on PBMCs, taken after 24 months of ibrutinib treatment. Written as DNA, the CDR3 is TGTGCCAGTAGCCCGGGACAGGGAGCACGCTACGAGCAGTACTTC. Its protein product is CASSPGQGARYEQYF. Full variable domain (remainder filled in from reference TRBV19 and TRBJ2-7): DGGITQSPKYLFRKEGQNVTLSCEQNLNHDAMYWYRQDPGQGLRLIYYSQIVNDFQKGDIAEGYSVSREKKESFPLTVTSAQKNPTAFYLCASSPGQGARYEQYFGPGTRLTVT.